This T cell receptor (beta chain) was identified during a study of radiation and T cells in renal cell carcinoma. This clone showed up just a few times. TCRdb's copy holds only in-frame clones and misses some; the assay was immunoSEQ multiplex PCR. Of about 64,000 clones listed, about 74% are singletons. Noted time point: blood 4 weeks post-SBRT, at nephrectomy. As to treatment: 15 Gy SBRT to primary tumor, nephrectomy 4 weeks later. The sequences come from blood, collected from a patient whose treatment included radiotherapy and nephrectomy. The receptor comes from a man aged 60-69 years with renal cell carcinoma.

The CDR3 spells CASSIDDRGPDTQYF. The CDR3 DNA is TGTGCCAGTAGTATAGACGACAGGGGCCCAGATACGCAGTATTTT. The chain combines TRBV19 with TRBJ2-3; 8 bases agree with TRBD1. CDR3 length: 15 residues. Germline V lookup: CDR1 LNHDA, CDR2 SQIVND (reference sequence). Unmatched junction bases numbered 3, after V lost 0 bases and J lost 4 bases.